The clone carrying this T cell receptor (beta chain) was counted a few times. This record belongs to a study of T-cell memory formation after mild COVID-19. CDR1 MNHEY and CDR2 SVGAGI come from the germline V gene. V shed 6 bases, J shed 11 bases, and the junction held 6 bases outside the gene matches. The CDR3 runs 12 residues. TCRdb ran MiXCR on the 5' RACE reads and lists one entry per CDR3 protein. The data show approximately 350,000 distinct CDR3 sequences, approximately 12% seen once. The chain uses TRBV6-5 and TRBJ2-3; 9 bases are shared with TRBD2. The TCR comes from a man aged 18-30 years who had mild COVID-19 (a few samples of this study predate the infection). Cell type and time point are not known. Sequenced: PBMCs or a T cell subset sorted from them (not recorded which). In DNA, the CDR3 is TGTGCCAGCAGCAGCGGGGGGCGGGGGCAGTATTTT. It specifies CASSSGGRGQYF.